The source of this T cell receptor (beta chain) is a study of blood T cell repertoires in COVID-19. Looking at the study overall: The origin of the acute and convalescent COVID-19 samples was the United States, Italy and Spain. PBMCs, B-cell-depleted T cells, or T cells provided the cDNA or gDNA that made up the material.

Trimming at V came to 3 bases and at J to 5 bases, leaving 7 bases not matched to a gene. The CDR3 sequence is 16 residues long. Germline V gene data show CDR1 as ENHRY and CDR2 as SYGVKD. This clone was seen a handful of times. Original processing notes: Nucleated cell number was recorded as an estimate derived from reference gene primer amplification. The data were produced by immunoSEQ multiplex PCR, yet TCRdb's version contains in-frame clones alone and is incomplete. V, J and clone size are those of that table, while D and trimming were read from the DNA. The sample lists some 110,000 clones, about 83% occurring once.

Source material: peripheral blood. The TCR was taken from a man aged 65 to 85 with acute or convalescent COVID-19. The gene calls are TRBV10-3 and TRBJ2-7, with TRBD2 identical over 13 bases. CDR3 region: CAISELGLAGTHEQYF. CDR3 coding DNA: TGTGCCATCAGTGAATTGGGACTAGCGGGAACCCACGAGCAGTACTTC.